The entry below describes one T cell receptor (beta chain). Its antigen is undetermined. This sample is drawn from a study of shared clonotypes between healthy human individuals. Investigators divided CD4+ cells into CD45RA+ naive and CD45RA-negative memory subsets. Findings and caveats of the study: On the whole, naive subsets had larger estimated richness than memory subsets had.

The table came from immunoSEQ multiplex PCR; TCRdb's copy has only in-frame clones and leaves some out. Among approximately 2,000,000 clones listed, 85% to 95% were seen once. Sequencing used naive CD4+ T cells from PBMCs. Noted subset: CD45RA+ positively selected. This clonotype was sampled from a man between 18 and 35 years old in good health. Some clones in this sample may be carry-over from other donors' samples.

The CDR3: CASSEYLSSEGYGYTF. CDR3 DNA: TGTGCCAGCAGTGAATATCTTTCTTCCGAGGGCTATGGCTACACCTTC. This sequence joins TRBV6-1 and TRBJ1-2; the D is unclear. Germline CDR1 is MNHNS and CDR2 is SASEGT. The CDR3 length is 16 residues. Trimming cost V 2 bases and J 4 bases, with 17 bases left between them.